A single sample gave rise to the 29 T cell receptor beta chains below, sequenced in a study of shared clonotypes between healthy human individuals. Sequencing used immunoSEQ multiplex PCR; TCRdb keeps in-frame clones, though not all of them. The sample comprises nearly 1,000,000 clones, 76% of which are singletons, and nearly 1.5% rests with the top ten. Sequences were obtained from memory CD4+ T cells sorted from blood. Regarding subset: CD45RA-negative fraction. These receptors all stem from a young man in good health.

The table lists this clone with a few counts. The chain is built from TRBV5-6 and TRBJ2-6; perhaps TRBD2 as D (6 bases). The V gene lost 1 base and the J gene lost 4 bases, with 6 bases spanning the gap. Germline CDR1 reads SGHDT; CDR2 reads YYEEEE. There are 14 residues in the CDR3. In nucleotides, the CDR3 is TGTGCCAGCAGCTTGCGGGAGGGGGCCAACGTCCTGACTTTC. This codes for CASSLREGANVLTF.

In the case of this clone: This sample also contains other DNA sequences that code for the same CDR3. This sequence joins TRBV5-1 and TRBJ2-6, with 7 bases identical to TRBD2. Germline CDR1 reads SGHRS; CDR2 reads YFSETQ. V lost 4 bases, J lost 0 bases, and 4 bases stayed unmatched. The CDR3 totals 16 residues. In nucleotides, the CDR3 is TGCGCCAGCAGCCGCGGGGGAGGCTCTGGGGCCAACGTCCTGACTTTC. It codes for CASSRGGGSGANVLTF.

This sequence joins TRBV28 and TRBJ2-7; the match to TRBD2 covers 11 bases. V lost 4 bases, J lost 0 bases, and 5 bases stayed unmatched. Germline loops: CDR1 MDHEN, CDR2 SYDVKM. This CDR3 has 16 amino acids. CDR3 sequence reads: CASSSPGTSGSYEQYF. The CDR3 coding sequence is TGTGCCAGCAGTTCCCCCGGGACTAGCGGCTCCTACGAGCAGTACTTC.

This chain joins TRBV4-2 and TRBJ2-3; possibly TRBD1 for D (5 bases). The length of the CDR3 is 15 residues. Per germline, CDR1 LGHNA and CDR2 YNFKEQ. Trimming stripped 0 bases from V and 6 bases from J, with 13 bases between. CDR3 sequence reads: CASSQDGRGWDTQYF. DNA for the CDR3: TGTGCCAGCAGCCAAGACGGAAGGGGTTGGGATACGCAGTATTTT.

The chain couples TRBV10-3 to TRBJ2-3; D call uncertain. This CDR3 is built from 13 residues. Germline assignment: CDR1 ENHRY and CDR2 SYGVKD. Trimming stripped 0 bases from V and 4 bases from J, with 5 bases between. The CDR3 nucleotides are TGTGCCATCAGTGAGTCGAACCCAGATACGCAGTATTTT. The encoded protein is CAISESNPDTQYF.

This rearrangement joins TRBV7-9 to TRBJ2-2; D is unresolved. CDR1 and CDR2 (germline): SEHNR, FQNEAQ (reference sequence). Trimming removed 1 base at V and 0 bases at J, with 9 bases between. This CDR3 region has 16 residues. The CDR3 DNA follows: TGTGCCAGCAGCTTAGAAGGTTCTGCGAACACCGGGGAGCTGTTTTTT. Translated: CASSLEGSANTGELFF.

The chain employs TRBV15 and TRBJ2-4; 8 positions agree with TRBD1. The CDR3 is 14 residues long. V lost 0 bases to trimming and J lost 12 bases; unmatched junction nucleotides: 7. CDR1 is LNHNV and CDR2 is YYDKDF in the germline V gene (reference sequence). CDR3 residues: CATSRDRGPTPQYF. In DNA form, the CDR3 reads TGTGCCACCAGCAGAGACAGGGGGCCCACTCCTCAGTACTTC.

The chain is built from TRBV11-1 and TRBJ2-5; D possibly corresponds to TRBD2 (6 bases). V was pared by 1 base and J by 5 bases, with 14 bases between. Looked up from germline, CDR1 is SGHAT and CDR2 is FQDESV (reference sequence). This CDR3 comprises 15 residues. The CDR3 spells CASSLVIGAGETQYF. The CDR3 DNA sequence: TGTGCCAGCAGCTTAGTCATCGGGGCGGGGGAGACCCAGTACTTC.

V usage is TRBV6-5 and J usage is TRBJ1-2; D gene unclear. Germline V gene data show CDR1 as MNHEY and CDR2 as SVGAGI. Trimming shortened V by 2 bases and J by 3 bases, and 13 bases separated the two germline ends. The CDR3 has 15 residues. In DNA, the CDR3 is TGTGCCAGCAGTTACAGTACACCTTCTTACTATGGCTACACCTTC. It is translated as CASSYSTPSYYGYTF.

V gene TRBV7-9 combines with J gene TRBJ2-1, with 11 bases that match TRBD2. The junction had 3 bases not matched to a gene; V was cut back by 4 bases and J by 4 bases. Looked up from germline, CDR1 is SEHNR and CDR2 is FQNEAQ (reference sequence). This CDR3 is built from 15 residues. CDR3 region: CASSYLAGGYNEQFF. Here the CDR3 DNA reads TGTGCCAGCAGCTACCTAGCGGGGGGATACAATGAGCAGTTCTTC.

The V gene is TRBV7-9, the J gene TRBJ1-4, with D perhaps matching TRBD1 (6 bases). Germline CDR1 SEHNR, CDR2 FQNEAQ (reference sequence). V was shortened by 4 bases and J by 5 bases, with 17 bases between the two germline ends. The CDR3 contains 16 residues. The CDR3: CASSSRSVGTNEKLFF. In DNA, the CDR3 is TGTGCCAGCAGCTCCCGGTCGGTAGGGACAAATGAAAAACTGTTTTTT. Looking up the rest from reference TRBV7-9 and TRBJ1-4 gives the full variable domain: DTGVSQNPRHKITKRGQNVTFRCDPISEHNRLYWYRQTLGQGPEFLTYFQNEAQLEKSRLLSDRFSAERPKGSFSTLEIQRTEQGDSAMYLCASSSRSVGTNEKLFFGSGTQLSVL.

This clone occurred a few times. V and J are TRBV2 and TRBJ2-7; D uncertain. V was cut by 7 bases and J by 6 bases, with 10 bases left in between. Germline V CDR1 and CDR2: SNHLY, FYNNEI. This CDR3 is 11 amino acids long. Here the CDR3 DNA reads TGTGCCAGCACCGCGACCCTCGAGCAGTACTTC. As protein: CASTATLEQYF.

This chain uses TRBV5-4 with TRBJ1-6; no clear D gene. Germline CDR1 reads SGHNT; CDR2 reads YYREEE (reference sequence). CDR3 length: 14 residues. Trimming took 0 bases from V and 6 from J, leaving 7 bases between them. The CDR3 spells CASSLEVGNSPLHF. Here the CDR3 DNA reads TGTGCCAGCAGCTTGGAGGTGGGTAATTCACCCCTCCACTTT.

The chain is built from TRBV20-1 and TRBJ2-7; D possibly matches TRBD1 or TRBD2 (6 bases each). The CDR3 consists of 11 residues. V was trimmed by 4 bases and J by 6 bases, leaving 10 bases between them. Germline V gene lookup returns CDR1 DFQATT and CDR2 SNEGSKA (reference sequence). The CDR3 protein is CSAKQGGEQYF. CDR3 coding DNA: TGCAGTGCTAAACAGGGAGGCGAGCAGTACTTC.

The chain has TRBV28 and TRBJ1-5; D is possibly TRBD1 (5 bases). Germline V lookup: CDR1 MDHEN, CDR2 SYDVKM. Trimming cost V 7 bases and J 7 bases, with 23 bases left between them. The CDR3 has 16 residues. The CDR3: CASTWGGGGNRQPQHF. Here the CDR3 DNA reads TGTGCCAGCACCTGGGGTGGTGGGGGGAACAGGCAGCCCCAGCATTTT.

V and J are TRBV6-1 and TRBJ1-2; 9 bases align to TRBD1. The CDR3 loop spans 17 amino acids. V lost 2 bases to trimming and J lost 4 bases; unmatched junction nucleotides: 11. Germline V gene data show CDR1 as MNHNS and CDR2 as SASEGT. The chain's CDR3 is CASSEITGGRLVYGYTF. The CDR3 DNA reads as TGTGCCAGCAGTGAAATCACAGGGGGCAGATTAGTCTATGGCTACACCTTC.

This chain joins TRBV19 and TRBJ2-7; D gene unclear. The CDR3 contains 14 residues. Trimming took off 4 bases at V and 4 bases at J, with 14 bases between the two ends. In germline, CDR1 is LNHDA, CDR2 SQIVND (reference sequence). CDR3 bases: TGTGCCAGTAGTAGGGCAGCCGAGAGTTACGAGCAGTACTTC. The encoded protein is CASSRAAESYEQYF.

The chain carries TRBV5-1 and TRBJ1-4, with a weak D call TRBD1 (5 bases). The V end was cut by 1 base, the J end by 6 bases, with 13 bases between. There are 15 residues in the CDR3. The germline gives CDR1 SGHRS, CDR2 YFSETQ. This CDR3 reads CASSLSSGADEKLFF. DNA of the CDR3: TGCGCCAGCAGCTTGAGTTCCGGGGCGGATGAAAAACTGTTTTTT.

The chain links TRBV7-9 to TRBJ2-7, with 8 bases fitting TRBD1. CDR1 and CDR2 (germline): SEHNR, FQNEAQ (reference sequence). V was clipped by 5 bases and J by 2 bases; unmatched bases: 5. CDR3 size: 14 residues. The CDR3: CASSNQQGAYEQYF. CDR3 nucleotide sequence: TGTGCCAGCAGCAACCAACAGGGGGCCTACGAGCAGTACTTC.

This clone showed up many times. J is TRBJ2-2 and V is TRBV6-6, with D tentatively TRBD2 (5 bases). V was trimmed by 6 bases and J by 9 bases, leaving 8 bases between them. The germline V gene encodes CDR1 MNHNY and CDR2 SVGAGI (reference sequence). The CDR3 is 11 amino acids. CDR3 nucleotides: TGTGCCAGCAGCCCGGGGAGGGAGCTGTTTTTT. This encodes CASSPGRELFF.

V usage is TRBV28 and J usage is TRBJ2-7, with D possibly being TRBD2 (6 bases). Germline values: CDR1 MDHEN, CDR2 SYDVKM. The CDR3 consists of 15 residues. Trimming took 4 bases from V and 3 from J, leaving 16 bases between them. CDR3: CASSSPGRGGYEQYF. The CDR3, as DNA: TGTGCCAGCAGTTCCCCCGGGCGGGGAGGCTACGAGCAGTACTTC. The complete variable domain, with remaining parts taken from reference TRBV28 and TRBJ2-7, reads DVKVTQSSRYLVKRTGEKVFLECVQDMDHENMFWYRQDPGLGLRLIYFSYDVKMKEKGDIPEGYSVSREKKERFSLILESASTNQTSMYLCASSSPGRGGYEQYFGPGTRLTVT.

Comment on this clone: At one of its ends the junction is not consistent with the germline gene, which may arise from a read error. The gene calls are TRBV5-1 and TRBJ1-2; D ambiguous. CDR1 and CDR2 (germline): SGHRS, YFSETQ. This CDR3 spans 14 amino acids. The CDR3 here is CASSSDTDSSLLSF. CDR3 DNA sequence: TGCGCCAGCAGCTCTGACACCGATAGTTCTTTGCTTTCCTTC.

This clone was seen a few times. The chain uses TRBV28 and TRBJ1-4; perhaps TRBD1 as D (5 bases). CDR3 size: 19 residues. The germline V gene has CDR1 MDHEN and CDR2 SYDVKM. The ends were cut back, 5 bases at V and 4 bases at J, with 26 bases in the middle. CDR3 sequence reads: CASSPLRDAGPGYNEKLFF. In nucleotides, the CDR3 is TGTGCCAGCAGTCCGCTCCGGGACGCCGGCCCCGGCTATAATGAAAAACTGTTTTTT.

This clone was counted ten times or more. This rearrangement joins TRBV5-1 to TRBJ2-5, with no clear D. Germline V gene lookup returns CDR1 SGHRS and CDR2 YFSETQ. There are 16 residues in the CDR3. Trimming left V 0 bases short and J 1 base short, with 13 bases between. CDR3 sequence reads: CASSLAVNLLQETQYF. The CDR3 region has the DNA TGCGCCAGCAGCTTGGCCGTAAACCTTCTCCAAGAGACCCAGTACTTC.

The sample holds one count of this clone. The chain links TRBV16 to TRBJ1-4; no clear D gene. The V end lost 1 base, the J end lost 2 bases, and 5 bases lay between the germline ends. CDR1 and CDR2 (germline): KGHSY, FQNENV. The CDR3 loop spans 14 amino acids. The CDR3 nucleotides read TGTGCCAGCAGCCAATTACAGACTAATGAAAAACTGTTTTTT. It specifies CASSQLQTNEKLFF.

The genes are TRBV6-1 and TRBJ2-7, with 10 bases that match TRBD1. This CDR3 has 14 amino acids. CDR1 is MNHNS and CDR2 is SASEGT in the germline V gene. The V segment lost 8 bases and the J segment 3 bases; nucleotides outside the gene matches: 7. The CDR3 DNA reads TGTGCCAGCCGGACCGGGACAGGGGTCTACGAGCAGTACTTC. Translation: CASRTGTGVYEQYF.

Note on this clone: Other nucleotide sequences from this sample produce the same CDR3. V is TRBV2 and J is TRBJ1-6; 10 positions agree with TRBD1. J gave up 8 bases and V 6 bases, and 1 base lay outside the gene matches. The CDR3 spans 13 residues. Germline CDR1 SNHLY, CDR2 FYNNEI. The CDR3 DNA sequence: TGTGCCAGCAGAGGACAGGGGGATTCACCCCTCCACTTT. Amino acids: CASRGQGDSPLHF. The whole variable domain, remainder taken from reference TRBV2 and TRBJ1-6, is EPEVTQTPSHQVTQMGQEVILRCVPISNHLYFYWYRQILGQKVEFLVSFYNNEISEKSEIFDDQFSVERPDGSNFTLKIRSTKLEDSAMYFCASRGQGDSPLHFGNGTRLTVT.

This rearrangement joins TRBV29-1 to TRBJ2-3; D possibly corresponds to TRBD2 (7 bases). The V and J ends lost 7 bases and 5 bases respectively, with 19 bases between them. The CDR3 contains 14 residues. Germline loops: CDR1 SQVTM, CDR2 ANQGSEA. In nucleotides, the CDR3 is TGCAGCGCCACGAAGGGGGGGTTTATAGATACGCAGTATTTT. It codes for CSATKGGFIDTQYF.

The J gene is TRBJ2-1, the V gene TRBV6-5; 8 nucleotides match TRBD2. The germline gives CDR1 MNHEY, CDR2 SVGAGI. The CDR3 has 14 amino acids. V lost 4 bases and J lost 7; bases outside the gene matches: 6. CDR3: CASSFEAGVNEQFF. As DNA, the CDR3 is TGTGCCAGCAGTTTCGAAGCGGGAGTTAATGAGCAGTTCTTC.